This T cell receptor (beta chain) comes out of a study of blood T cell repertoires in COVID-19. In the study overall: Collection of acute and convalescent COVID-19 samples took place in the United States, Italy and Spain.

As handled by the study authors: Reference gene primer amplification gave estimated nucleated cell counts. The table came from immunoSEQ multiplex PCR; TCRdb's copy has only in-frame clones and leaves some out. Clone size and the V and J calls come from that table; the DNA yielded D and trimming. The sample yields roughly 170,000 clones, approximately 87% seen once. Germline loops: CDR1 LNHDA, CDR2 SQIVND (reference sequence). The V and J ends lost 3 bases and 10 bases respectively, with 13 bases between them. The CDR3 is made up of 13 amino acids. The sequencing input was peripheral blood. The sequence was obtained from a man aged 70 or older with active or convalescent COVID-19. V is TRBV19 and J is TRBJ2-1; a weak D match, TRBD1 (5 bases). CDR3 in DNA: TGTGCCAGTAGTATCCCAGGGTATGACGAGCAGTTCTTC. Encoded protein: CASSIPGYDEQFF.